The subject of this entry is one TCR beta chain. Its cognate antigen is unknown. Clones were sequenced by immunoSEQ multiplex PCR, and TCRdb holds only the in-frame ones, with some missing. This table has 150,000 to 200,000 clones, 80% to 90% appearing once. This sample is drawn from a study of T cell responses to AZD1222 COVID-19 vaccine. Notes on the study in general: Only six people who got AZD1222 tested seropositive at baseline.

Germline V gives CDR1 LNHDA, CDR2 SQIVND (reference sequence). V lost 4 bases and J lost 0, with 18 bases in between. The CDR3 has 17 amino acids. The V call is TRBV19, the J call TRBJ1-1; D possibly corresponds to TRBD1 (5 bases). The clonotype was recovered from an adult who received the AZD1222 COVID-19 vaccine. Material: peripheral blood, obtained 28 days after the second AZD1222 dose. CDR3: CASSSGMGVGVNTEAFF. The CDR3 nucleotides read TGTGCCAGTAGTAGCGGCATGGGGGTTGGGGTGAACACTGAAGCTTTCTTT.